Presented here are 10 T cell receptor beta chains from one specimen sequenced in a study of PD-1 blockade in classical Hodgkin lymphoma. Sequencing was performed with immunoSEQ multiplex PCR; in TCRdb, only in-frame clones are kept and a portion is missing. The sample gives 15,000 to 20,000 clones, 60% to 80% of which show up once; approximately 2.7% is in the top ten. This sample's time point: cycle 4 day 1 (C4D1), after less than 7 weeks of nivolumab. Brentuximab vedotin exposure varied among the patients, all of whom had relapsed after autologous stem cell transplantation. By magnetic negative selection, CD4+ T cells were purified from thawed PBMCs. The source material was CD4+ T cells from blood, sampled before the fourth cycle of nivolumab. The source of these receptors is a human donor with classical Hodgkin lymphoma.

This sequence joins TRBV7-2 and TRBJ2-7; no reliable D call. Looked up from germline, CDR1 is SGHTA and CDR2 is FQGNSA. This CDR3 comprises 14 residues. V lost 0 bases, J lost 4 bases, and 10 bases lay in between. This CDR3 is CASSLAPVGYEQYF. The CDR3 region has the DNA TGTGCCAGCAGCTTAGCCCCCGTGGGGTACGAGCAGTACTTC. Full variable domain (rest looked up from reference TRBV7-2 and TRBJ2-7): GAGVSQSPSNKVTEKGKDVELRCDPISGHTALYWYRQSLGQGLEFLIYFQGNSAPDKSGLPSDRFSAERTGGSVSTLTIQRTQQEDSAVYLCASSLAPVGYEQYFGPGTRLTVT.

This clone has more than one count but fewer than ten. V is TRBV29-1 and J is TRBJ1-3; no definite D call. This CDR3 is 16 amino acids long. Trimming stripped 7 bases from V and 0 bases from J, with 19 bases between. Germline assignment: CDR1 SQVTM and CDR2 ANQGSEA. DNA for the CDR3: TGCAGCGCCGCTACTCCACATGCCTTCTCTGGAAACACCATATATTTT. Translation gives CSAATPHAFSGNTIYF. The full variable domain, its missing parts supplied by reference TRBV29-1 and TRBJ1-3, is SAVISQKPSRDICQRGTSLTIQCQVDSQVTMMFWYRQQPGQSLTLIATANQGSEATYESGFVIDKFPISRPNLTFSTLTVSNMSPEDSSIYLCSAATPHAFSGNTIYFGEGSWLTVV.

The chain uses TRBV9 and TRBJ2-3; the match to TRBD1 covers 7 bases. The CDR3 is made up of 15 amino acids. CDR1 and CDR2 from the germline V gene are SGDLS and YYNGEE. V lost 0 bases to trimming and J lost 2 bases; unmatched junction nucleotides: 3. The CDR3 DNA follows: TGTGCCAGCAGCGTAGGGGGACAGCACACAGATACGCAGTATTTT. Protein sequence: CASSVGGQHTDTQYF. The full variable domain, completed using reference TRBV9 and TRBJ2-3, is DSGVTQTPKHLITATGQRVTLRCSPRSGDLSVYWYQQSLDQGLQFLIQYYNGEERAKGNILERFSAQQFPDLHSELNLSSLELGDSALYFCASSVGGQHTDTQYFGPGTRLTVL.

The genes are TRBV5-1 and TRBJ1-1; possible D gene TRBD1, 5 bases. The CDR3 is 14 amino acids. Trimming removed 9 bases from V and 2 bases from J, with 17 bases in between. CDR1 SGHRS and CDR2 YFSETQ come from the germline V gene. The CDR3 DNA reads as TGCGCCACTGCCGCTTTGACAGCAAACACTGAAGCTTTCTTT. The encoded protein is CATAALTANTEAFF.

The rearrangement joins TRBV7-9 to TRBJ1-1; weak D call: TRBD1 (6 bases). The CDR3 contains 15 residues. V was pared by 1 base and J by 3 bases, with 12 bases between. Germline V gene data show CDR1 as SEHNR and CDR2 as FQNEAQ (reference sequence). The CDR3 region is CASSLEFTGYTEAFF. The CDR3 DNA follows: TGTGCCAGCAGCTTAGAATTTACAGGGTACACTGAAGCTTTCTTT.

The chain carries TRBV7-8 and TRBJ1-2, with D unresolved. The CDR3 runs 15 residues. V was cut by 0 bases and J by 4 bases, with 12 bases left in between. Per germline, CDR1 SGHVS and CDR2 FQNEAQ. The CDR3 DNA sequence: TGTGCCAGCAGCTTAGCGAACGGAATTCTCTATGGCTACACCTTC. Encoded protein: CASSLANGILYGYTF.

The V call is TRBV6-5, the J call TRBJ1-2, with D uncertain. This CDR3 is 11 amino acids long. Trimming stripped 6 bases from V and 1 base from J, with 3 bases between. Germline V gene data show CDR1 as MNHEY and CDR2 as SVGAGI. Written as DNA, the CDR3 is TGTGCCAGCAGGTTTAACTATGGCTACACCTTC. This sequence encodes CASRFNYGYTF.

This chain connects TRBV7-9 to TRBJ1-1; 7 bases line up with TRBD1. Germline CDR1 reads SEHNR; CDR2 reads FQNEAQ (reference sequence). V dropped 5 bases and J dropped 1; count of bases not matched to a gene: 7. The CDR3 extends over 15 amino acids. CDR3 nucleotide sequence: TGTGCCAGCAGCCCCCAGGGGGGGCCGAACACTGAAGCTTTCTTT. Protein sequence: CASSPQGGPNTEAFF.

This clone was counted between two and nine times. This chain links TRBV6-1 with TRBJ1-4; TRBD1 matches 7 bases. V trimming: 4 bases; J trimming: 8 bases; junction bases outside the gene matches: 13. The CDR3 covers 16 residues. CDR1 MNHNS and CDR2 SASEGT come from the germline V gene. CDR3 coding DNA: TGTGCCAGCAGTGTCTCCCGACAGGGTTTGGAAGAAAAACTGTTTTTT. Amino acids: CASSVSRQGLEEKLFF.

V gene TRBV9 combines with J gene TRBJ1-2; 9 bases are shared with TRBD1. Per germline, CDR1 SGDLS and CDR2 YYNGEE. Germline trimming cut 4 bases from V and 6 bases from J; bases unmatched to any gene: 7. CDR3 size: 14 residues. The CDR3 reads CASSTPGTGHGYTF. The CDR3 region has the DNA TGTGCCAGCAGCACCCCCGGGACAGGGCATGGCTACACCTTC.